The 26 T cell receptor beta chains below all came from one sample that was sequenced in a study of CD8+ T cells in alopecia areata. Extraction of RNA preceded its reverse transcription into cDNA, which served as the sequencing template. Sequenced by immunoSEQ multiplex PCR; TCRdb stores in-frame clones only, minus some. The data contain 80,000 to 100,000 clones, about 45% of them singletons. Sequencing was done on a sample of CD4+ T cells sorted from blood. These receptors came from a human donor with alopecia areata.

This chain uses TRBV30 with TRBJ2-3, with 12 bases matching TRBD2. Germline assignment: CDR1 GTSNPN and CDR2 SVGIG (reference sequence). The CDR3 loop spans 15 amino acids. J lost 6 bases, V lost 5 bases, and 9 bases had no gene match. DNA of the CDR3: TGTGCCTGGTCCGCACTAGCGGGAGGAGTTGATACGCAGTATTTT. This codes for CAWSALAGGVDTQYF.

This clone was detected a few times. CDR3 region: CSLQFLAGSYNEQFF. Here the CDR3 DNA reads TGCAGCCTCCAGTTCCTCGCGGGCTCCTACAATGAGCAGTTCTTC. The V and J genes are TRBV29-1 and TRBJ2-1; D perhaps matches TRBD2 (5 bases). CDR3 length: 15 residues. Germline V gene sequence: CDR1 SQVTM, CDR2 ANQGSEA. Trimming cost V 8 bases and J 0 bases, with 17 bases left between them.

The CDR3 sequence is CASMRPGGTNEQFF. CDR3 DNA sequence: TGTGCCAGCATGAGACCGGGCGGGACCAATGAGCAGTTCTTC. V and J are TRBV7-2 and TRBJ2-1; D might be TRBD2 (6 bases). CDR1 is SGHTA and CDR2 is FQGNSA in the germline V gene. The CDR3 loop spans 14 amino acids. V was clipped by 7 bases and J by 6 bases, with 16 bases between them.

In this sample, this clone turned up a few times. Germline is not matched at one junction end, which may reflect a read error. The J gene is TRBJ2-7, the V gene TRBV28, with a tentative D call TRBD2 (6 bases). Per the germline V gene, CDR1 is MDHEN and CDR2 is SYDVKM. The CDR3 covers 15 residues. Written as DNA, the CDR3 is TGTGCCAGCAGTTTATTGAAAACCGGGACTCAACCTCCGGTCTTC. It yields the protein CASSLLKTGTQPPVF. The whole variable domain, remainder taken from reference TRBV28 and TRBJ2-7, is DVKVTQSSRYLVKRTGEKVFLECVQDMDHENMFWYRQDPGLGLRLIYFSYDVKMKEKGDIPEGYSVSREKKERFSLILESASTNQTSMYLCASSLLKTGTQPPVFGPGTRLTVT.

The CDR3 loop is CSGEDPGTDYNEQFF. The CDR3 region has the DNA TGCAGCGGCGAAGACCCCGGGACGGACTACAATGAGCAGTTCTTC. V is TRBV29-1 and J is TRBJ2-1; D could derive from TRBD1 or TRBD2 (5 bases each). Trimming took off 7 bases at V and 3 bases at J, with 19 bases between the two ends. The CDR3 runs to 15 residues. Germline-derived CDR1 and CDR2 are SQVTM and ANQGSEA.

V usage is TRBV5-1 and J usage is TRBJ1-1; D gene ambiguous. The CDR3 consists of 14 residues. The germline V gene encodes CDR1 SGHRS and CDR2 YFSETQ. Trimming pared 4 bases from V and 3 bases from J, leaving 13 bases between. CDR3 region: CASSLLGFDTEAFF. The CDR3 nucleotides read TGCGCCAGCAGCCTACTAGGTTTTGACACTGAAGCTTTCTTT.

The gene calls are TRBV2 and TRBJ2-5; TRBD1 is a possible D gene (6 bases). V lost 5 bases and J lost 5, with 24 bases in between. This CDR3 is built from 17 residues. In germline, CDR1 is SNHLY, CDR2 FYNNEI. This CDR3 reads CASSRPFGGAGVETQYF. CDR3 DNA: TGTGCCAGCAGTCGGCCTTTTGGGGGCGCCGGCGTGGAGACCCAGTACTTC.

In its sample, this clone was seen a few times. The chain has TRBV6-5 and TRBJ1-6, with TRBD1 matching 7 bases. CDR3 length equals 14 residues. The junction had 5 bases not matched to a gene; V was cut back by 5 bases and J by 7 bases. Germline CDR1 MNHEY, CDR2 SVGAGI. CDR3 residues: CASSGGTVNSPLHF. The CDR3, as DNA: TGTGCCAGCAGTGGGGGGACAGTGAATTCACCCCTCCACTTT.

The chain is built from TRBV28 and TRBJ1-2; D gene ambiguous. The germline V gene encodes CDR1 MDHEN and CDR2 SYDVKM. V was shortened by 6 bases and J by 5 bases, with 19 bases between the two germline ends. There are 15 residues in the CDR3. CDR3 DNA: TGTGCCAGCAGCTTGACTGTTGCTGGACTTTATGGCTACACCTTC. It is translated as CASSLTVAGLYGYTF.

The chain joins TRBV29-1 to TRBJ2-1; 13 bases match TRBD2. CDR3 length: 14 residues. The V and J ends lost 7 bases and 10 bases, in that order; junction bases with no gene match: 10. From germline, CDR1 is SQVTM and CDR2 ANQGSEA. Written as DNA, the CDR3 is TGCAGCGCCGGAGGACTAGCGGGAGTTCGGGAGCAGTTCTTC. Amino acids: CSAGGLAGVREQFF.

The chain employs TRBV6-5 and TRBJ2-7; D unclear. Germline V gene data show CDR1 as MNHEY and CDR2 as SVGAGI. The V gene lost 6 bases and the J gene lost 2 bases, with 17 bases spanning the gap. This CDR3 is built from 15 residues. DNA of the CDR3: TGTGCCAGCAGCCGTAGCTTGACGGAGACCTACGAGCAGTACTTC. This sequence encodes CASSRSLTETYEQYF.

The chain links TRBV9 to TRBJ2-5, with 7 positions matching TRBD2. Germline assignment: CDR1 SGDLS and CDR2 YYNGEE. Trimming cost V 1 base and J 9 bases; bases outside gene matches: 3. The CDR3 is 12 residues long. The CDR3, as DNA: TGTGCCAGCAGCGTATCCAGCGGGGCCCAGTACTTC. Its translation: CASSVSSGAQYF.

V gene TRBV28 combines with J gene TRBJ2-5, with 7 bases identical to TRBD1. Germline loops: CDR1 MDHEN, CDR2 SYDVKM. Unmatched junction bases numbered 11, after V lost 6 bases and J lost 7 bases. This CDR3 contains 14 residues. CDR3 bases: TGTGCCAGCAGCCCCAGGGGGTTTCATGTGACCCAGTACTTC. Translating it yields CASSPRGFHVTQYF.

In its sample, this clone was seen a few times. The CDR3 DNA is TGCAGCGTTGAGACAGGGGGCGGTTTCGCTGAAGCTTTCTTT. Amino acids: CSVETGGGFAEAFF. The chain combines TRBV29-1 with TRBJ1-1, with 10 positions matching TRBD1. The length of the CDR3 is 14 residues. Germline-derived CDR1 and CDR2 are SQVTM and ANQGSEA. V lost 3 bases and J lost 6; bases outside the gene matches: 7.

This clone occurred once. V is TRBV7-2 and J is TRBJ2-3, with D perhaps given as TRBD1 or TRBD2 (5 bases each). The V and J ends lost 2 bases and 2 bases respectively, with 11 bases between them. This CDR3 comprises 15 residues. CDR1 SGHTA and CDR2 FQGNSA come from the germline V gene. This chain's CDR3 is CASSLIPGTTDTQYF. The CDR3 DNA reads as TGTGCCAGCAGCTTAATCCCGGGGACCACAGATACGCAGTATTTT.

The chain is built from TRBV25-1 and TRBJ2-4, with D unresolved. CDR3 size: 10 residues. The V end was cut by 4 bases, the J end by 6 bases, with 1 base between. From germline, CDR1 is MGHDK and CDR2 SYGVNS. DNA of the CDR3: TGTGCCAGCAGTGGAAACATTCAGTACTTC. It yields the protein CASSGNIQYF.

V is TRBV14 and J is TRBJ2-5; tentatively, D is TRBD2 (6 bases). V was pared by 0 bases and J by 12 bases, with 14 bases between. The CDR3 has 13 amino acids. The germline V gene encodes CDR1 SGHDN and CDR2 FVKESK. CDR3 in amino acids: CASSQDRTSRKYF. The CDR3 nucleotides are TGTGCCAGCAGCCAAGATCGCACTAGCCGAAAGTACTTC.

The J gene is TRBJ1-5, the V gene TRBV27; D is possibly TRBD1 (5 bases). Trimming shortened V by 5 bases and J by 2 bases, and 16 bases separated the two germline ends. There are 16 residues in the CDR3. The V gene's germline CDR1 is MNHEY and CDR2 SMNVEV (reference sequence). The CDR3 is CASSGGGAWGNQPQHF. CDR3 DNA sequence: TGTGCCAGCAGTGGGGGAGGGGCTTGGGGCAATCAGCCCCAGCATTTT.

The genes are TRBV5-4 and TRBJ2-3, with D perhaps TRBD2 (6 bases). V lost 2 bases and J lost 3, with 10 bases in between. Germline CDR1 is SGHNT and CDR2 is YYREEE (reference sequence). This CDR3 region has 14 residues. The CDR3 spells CASSLRAGTDTQYF. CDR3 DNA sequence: TGTGCCAGCAGCTTACGAGCGGGTACAGATACGCAGTATTTT.

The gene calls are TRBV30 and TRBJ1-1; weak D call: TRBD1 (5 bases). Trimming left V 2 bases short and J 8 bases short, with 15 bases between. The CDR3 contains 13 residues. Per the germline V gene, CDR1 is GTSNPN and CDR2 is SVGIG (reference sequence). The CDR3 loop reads CAWSIGGGEEAFF. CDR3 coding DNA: TGTGCCTGGAGTATCGGTGGGGGAGAAGAAGCTTTCTTT.

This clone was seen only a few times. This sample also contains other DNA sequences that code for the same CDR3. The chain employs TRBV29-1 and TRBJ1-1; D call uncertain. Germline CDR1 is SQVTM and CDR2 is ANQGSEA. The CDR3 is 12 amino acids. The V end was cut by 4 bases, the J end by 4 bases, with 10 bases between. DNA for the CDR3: TGCAGCGTTGTGTTAGGAGGCACTGAAGCTTTCTTT. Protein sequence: CSVVLGGTEAFF. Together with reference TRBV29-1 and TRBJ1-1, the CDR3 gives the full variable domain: SAVISQKPSRDICQRGTSLTIQCQVDSQVTMMFWYRQQPGQSLTLIATANQGSEATYESGFVIDKFPISRPNLTFSTLTVSNMSPEDSSIYLCSVVLGGTEAFFGQGTRLTVV.

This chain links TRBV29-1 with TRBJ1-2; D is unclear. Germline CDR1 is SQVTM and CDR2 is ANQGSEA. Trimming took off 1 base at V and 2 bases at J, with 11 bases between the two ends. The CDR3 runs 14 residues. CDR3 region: CSVEGGKRNYGYTF. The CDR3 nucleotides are TGCAGCGTTGAAGGCGGGAAGAGGAACTATGGCTACACCTTC.

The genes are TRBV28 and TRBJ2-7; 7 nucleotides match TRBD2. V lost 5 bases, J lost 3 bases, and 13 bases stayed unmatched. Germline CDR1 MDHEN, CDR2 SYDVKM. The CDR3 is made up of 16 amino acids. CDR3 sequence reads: CASSPTGLGAHYEQYF. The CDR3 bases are TGTGCCAGCAGTCCAACAGGACTAGGTGCCCACTACGAGCAGTACTTC.

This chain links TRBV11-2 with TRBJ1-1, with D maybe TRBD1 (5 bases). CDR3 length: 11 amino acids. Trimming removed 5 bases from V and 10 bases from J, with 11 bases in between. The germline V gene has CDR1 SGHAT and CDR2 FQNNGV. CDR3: CASSLTGGAFF. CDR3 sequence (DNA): TGTGCCAGCAGCCTAACAGGTGGAGCTTTCTTT.

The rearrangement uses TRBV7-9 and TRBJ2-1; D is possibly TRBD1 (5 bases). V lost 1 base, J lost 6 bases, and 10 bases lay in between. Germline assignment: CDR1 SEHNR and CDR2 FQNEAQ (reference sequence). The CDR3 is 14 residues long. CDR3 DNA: TGTGCCAGCAGCTTAGAGGGGTTTGTCAATGAGCAGTTCTTC. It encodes CASSLEGFVNEQFF. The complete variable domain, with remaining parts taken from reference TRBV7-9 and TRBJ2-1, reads DTGVSQNPRHKITKRGQNVTFRCDPISEHNRLYWYRQTLGQGPEFLTYFQNEAQLEKSRLLSDRFSAERPKGSFSTLEIQRTEQGDSAMYLCASSLEGFVNEQFFGPGTRLTVL.

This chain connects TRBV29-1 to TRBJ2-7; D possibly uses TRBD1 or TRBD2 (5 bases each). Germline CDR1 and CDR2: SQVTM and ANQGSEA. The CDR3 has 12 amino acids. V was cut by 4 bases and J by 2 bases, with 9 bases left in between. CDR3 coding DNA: TGCAGCGTTGCGGGACGGGCCTACGAGCAGTACTTC. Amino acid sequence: CSVAGRAYEQYF.